This record looks at one T cell receptor beta chain sequence and its context. This record belongs to a study of blood T cell repertoires in COVID-19. Study-level information: COVID-19 samples from acute and convalescent phases originated in the United States, Italy and Spain.

Under the authors' procedure: Reference gene primer amplification gave estimated nucleated cell counts. The method was immunoSEQ multiplex PCR; TCRdb's version includes in-frame clones alone and lacks a portion of them. V, J and clone size were drawn from that table, and D and trimming were deduced from the DNA. The sample has 60,000 to 90,000 clones, about 79% seen once. Input material: peripheral blood. This TCR was recovered from a woman between 45 and 65 years old with acute or convalescent COVID-19.

The CDR3 protein is CASSFSFGTGDEKLFF. CDR3 coding DNA: TGTGCCAGCAGCTTTAGTTTTGGGACAGGGGATGAAAAACTGTTTTTT. The V and J genes are TRBV5-4 and TRBJ1-4; 10 bases line up with TRBD1. CDR3 length equals 16 residues. Germline CDR1 is SGHNT and CDR2 is YYREEE (reference sequence). V gave up 2 bases and J gave up 6 bases; unmatched junction bases: 7.